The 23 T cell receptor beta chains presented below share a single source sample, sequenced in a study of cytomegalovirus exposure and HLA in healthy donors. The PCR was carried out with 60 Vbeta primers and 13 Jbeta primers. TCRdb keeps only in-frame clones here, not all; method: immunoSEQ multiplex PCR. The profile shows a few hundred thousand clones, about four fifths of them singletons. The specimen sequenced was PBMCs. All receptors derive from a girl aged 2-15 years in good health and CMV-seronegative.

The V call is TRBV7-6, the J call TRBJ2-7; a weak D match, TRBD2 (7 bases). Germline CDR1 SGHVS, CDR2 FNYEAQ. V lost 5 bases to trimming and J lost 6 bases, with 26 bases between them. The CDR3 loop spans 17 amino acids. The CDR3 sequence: CASSLLGGGGGRVEQYF. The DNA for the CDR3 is TGTGCCAGCAGCCTATTAGGGGGTGGGGGAGGGAGGGTCGAGCAGTACTTC.

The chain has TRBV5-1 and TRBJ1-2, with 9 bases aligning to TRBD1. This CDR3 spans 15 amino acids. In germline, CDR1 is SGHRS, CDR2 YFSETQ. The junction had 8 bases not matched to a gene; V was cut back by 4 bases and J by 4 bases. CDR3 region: CASSHGTGNTYGYTF. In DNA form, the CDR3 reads TGCGCCAGCAGCCACGGGACAGGGAACACCTATGGCTACACCTTC. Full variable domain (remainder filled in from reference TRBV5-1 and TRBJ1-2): KAGVTQTPRYLIKTRGQQVTLSCSPISGHRSVSWYQQTPGQGLQFLFEYFSETQRNKGNFPGRFSGRQFSNSRSEMNVSTLELGDSALYLCASSHGTGNTYGYTFGSGTRLTVV.

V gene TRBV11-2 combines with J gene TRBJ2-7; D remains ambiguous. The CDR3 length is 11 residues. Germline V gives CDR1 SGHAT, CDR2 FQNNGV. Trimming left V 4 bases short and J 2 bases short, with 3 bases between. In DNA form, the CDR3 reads TGTGCCAGCAGCTCCACCTACGAGCAGTACTTC. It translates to CASSSTYEQYF.

For the CDR3, the DNA is TGTGCCAGCAGTTTATCGGGGCCTGGATACGAGCAGTACTTC. Translation: CASSLSGPGYEQYF. The V call is TRBV27, the J call TRBJ2-7; D might be TRBD1 (5 bases). In germline, CDR1 is MNHEY, CDR2 SMNVEV (reference sequence). Trimming pared 0 bases from V and 4 bases from J, leaving 10 bases between. The CDR3 is 14 residues long.

The CDR3 DNA reads TGTGCCAGCAGCTTCAAGGGGGCAGCTACTGAAGCTTTCTTT. This sequence encodes CASSFKGAATEAFF. J is TRBJ1-1 and V is TRBV5-4, with TRBD1 identical over 7 bases. V dropped 2 bases and J dropped 5; count of bases not matched to a gene: 6. The CDR3 runs 14 residues. Per germline, CDR1 SGHNT and CDR2 YYREEE (reference sequence).

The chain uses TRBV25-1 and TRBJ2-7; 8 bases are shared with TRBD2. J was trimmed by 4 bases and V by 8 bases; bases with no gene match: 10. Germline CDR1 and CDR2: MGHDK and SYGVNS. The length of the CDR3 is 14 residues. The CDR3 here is CASENSGTSYEQYF. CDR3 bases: TGTGCCAGCGAAAATAGCGGGACGTCGTACGAGCAGTACTTC.

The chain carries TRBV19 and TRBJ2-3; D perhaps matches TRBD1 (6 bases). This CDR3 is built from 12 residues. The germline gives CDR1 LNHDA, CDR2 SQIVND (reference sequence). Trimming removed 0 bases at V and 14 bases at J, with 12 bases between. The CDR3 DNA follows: TGTGCCAGTAGTATAGACCCGGGACACCCGTATTTT. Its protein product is CASSIDPGHPYF.

The CDR3, as DNA: TGTGCCAGCAGCACTCCGGGACACAGGGCCCAGTACTTC. Translation: CASSTPGHRAQYF. This rearrangement joins TRBV5-4 to TRBJ2-7, with D perhaps TRBD1 (6 bases). The length of the CDR3 is 13 residues. Per germline, CDR1 SGHNT and CDR2 YYREEE (reference sequence). V lost 4 bases to trimming and J lost 10 bases, with 18 bases between them.

For the CDR3, the DNA is TGTGCCAGCAGCACGGGATCGGGGGACAGGGGGCGGGGATGTGAAAAACTGTTTTTT. Its translation: CASSTGSGDRGRGCEKLFF. The J gene is TRBJ1-4, the V gene TRBV21-1; no check of the table's D call, TRBD1, against the DNA was made. TRBV21-1 constitutes a pseudogene. This CDR3 has 19 amino acids.

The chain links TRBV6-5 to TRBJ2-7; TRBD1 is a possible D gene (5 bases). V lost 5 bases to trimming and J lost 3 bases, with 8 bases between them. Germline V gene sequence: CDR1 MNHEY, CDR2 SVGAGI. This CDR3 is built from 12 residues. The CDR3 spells CASSRQGYEQYF. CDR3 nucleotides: TGTGCCAGCAGTCGGCAGGGCTACGAGCAGTACTTC.

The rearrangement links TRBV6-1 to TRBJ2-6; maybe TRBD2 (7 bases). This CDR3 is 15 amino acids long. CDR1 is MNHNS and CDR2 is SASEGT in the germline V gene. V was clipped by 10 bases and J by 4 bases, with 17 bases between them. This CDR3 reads CATSPAGAGANVLTF. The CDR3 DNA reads TGTGCCACATCCCCCGCGGGGGCCGGGGCCAACGTCCTGACTTTC.

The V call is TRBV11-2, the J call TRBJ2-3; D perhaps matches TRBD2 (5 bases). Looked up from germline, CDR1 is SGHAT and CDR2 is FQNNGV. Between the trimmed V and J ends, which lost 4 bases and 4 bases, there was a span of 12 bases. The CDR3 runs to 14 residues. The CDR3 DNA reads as TGTGCCAGCAGCTCCGGACTTTCTGCAGATACGCAGTATTTT. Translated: CASSSGLSADTQYF.

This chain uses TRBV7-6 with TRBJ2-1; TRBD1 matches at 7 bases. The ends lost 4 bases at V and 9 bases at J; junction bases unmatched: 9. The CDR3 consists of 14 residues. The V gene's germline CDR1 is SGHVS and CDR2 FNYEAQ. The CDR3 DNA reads TGTGCCAGCAGCTCCGACAGGGATCGCGGTGAGCAGTTCTTC. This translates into CASSSDRDRGEQFF.

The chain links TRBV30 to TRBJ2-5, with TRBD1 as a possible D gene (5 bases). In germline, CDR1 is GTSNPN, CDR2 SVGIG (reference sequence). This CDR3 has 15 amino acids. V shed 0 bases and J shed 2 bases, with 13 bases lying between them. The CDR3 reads CAWSVAGWGQETQYF. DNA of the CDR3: TGTGCCTGGAGTGTCGCAGGGTGGGGTCAAGAGACCCAGTACTTC.

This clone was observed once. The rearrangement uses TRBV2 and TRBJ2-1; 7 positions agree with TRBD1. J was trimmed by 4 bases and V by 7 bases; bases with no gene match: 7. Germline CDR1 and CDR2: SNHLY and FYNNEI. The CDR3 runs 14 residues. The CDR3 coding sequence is TGTGCCAGCATACAGGGGTCCGGGTACAATGAGCAGTTCTTC. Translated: CASIQGSGYNEQFF.

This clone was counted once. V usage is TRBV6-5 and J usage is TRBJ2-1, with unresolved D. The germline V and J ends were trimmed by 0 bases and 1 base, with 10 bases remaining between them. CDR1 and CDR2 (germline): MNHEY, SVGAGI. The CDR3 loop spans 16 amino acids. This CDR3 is CASSYSSQQSYNEQFF. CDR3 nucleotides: TGTGCCAGCAGTTACTCGTCACAACAATCCTACAATGAGCAGTTCTTC.

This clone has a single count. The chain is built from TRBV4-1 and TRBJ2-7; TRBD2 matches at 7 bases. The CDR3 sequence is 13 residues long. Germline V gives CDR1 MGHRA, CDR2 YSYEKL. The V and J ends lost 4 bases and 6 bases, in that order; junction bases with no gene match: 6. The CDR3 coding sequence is TGCGCCAGCAGCCTAGGCGGGAGAAGCGAGCAGTACTTC. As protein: CASSLGGRSEQYF.

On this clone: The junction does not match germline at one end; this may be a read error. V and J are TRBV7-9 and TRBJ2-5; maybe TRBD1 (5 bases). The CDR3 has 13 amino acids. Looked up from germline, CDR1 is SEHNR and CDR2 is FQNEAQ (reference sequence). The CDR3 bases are TGTGTCAGCAGCTTAGGCAGGGAAGAGACCCAGTACTTC. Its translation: CVSSLGREETQYF.

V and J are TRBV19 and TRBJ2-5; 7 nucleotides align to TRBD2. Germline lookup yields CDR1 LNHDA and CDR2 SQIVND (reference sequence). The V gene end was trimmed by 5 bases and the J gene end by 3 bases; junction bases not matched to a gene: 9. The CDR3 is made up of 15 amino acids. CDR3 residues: CASSPDPGTKETQYF. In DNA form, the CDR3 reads TGTGCCAGTAGTCCGGATCCCGGGACTAAAGAGACCCAGTACTTC.

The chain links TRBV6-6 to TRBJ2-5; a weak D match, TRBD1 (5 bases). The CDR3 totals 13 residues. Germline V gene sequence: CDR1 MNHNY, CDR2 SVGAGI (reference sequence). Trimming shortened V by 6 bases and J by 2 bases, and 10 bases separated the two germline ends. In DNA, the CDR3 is TGTGCCAGCAGGTGGGGCTTACAAGAGACCCAGTACTTC. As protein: CASRWGLQETQYF.

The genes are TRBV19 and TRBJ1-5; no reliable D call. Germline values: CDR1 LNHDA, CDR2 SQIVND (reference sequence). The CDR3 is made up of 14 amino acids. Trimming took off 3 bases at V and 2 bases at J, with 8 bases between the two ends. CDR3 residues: CASSIRSGNQPQHF. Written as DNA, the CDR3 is TGTGCCAGTAGTATTCGGAGCGGCAATCAGCCCCAGCATTTT.

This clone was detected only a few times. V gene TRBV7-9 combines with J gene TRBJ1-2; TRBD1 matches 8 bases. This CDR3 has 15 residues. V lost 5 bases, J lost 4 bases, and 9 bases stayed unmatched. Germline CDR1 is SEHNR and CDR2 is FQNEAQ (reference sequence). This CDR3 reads CASSPSQTGVYGYTF. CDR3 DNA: TGTGCCAGCAGCCCCTCCCAGACAGGGGTCTATGGCTACACCTTC.

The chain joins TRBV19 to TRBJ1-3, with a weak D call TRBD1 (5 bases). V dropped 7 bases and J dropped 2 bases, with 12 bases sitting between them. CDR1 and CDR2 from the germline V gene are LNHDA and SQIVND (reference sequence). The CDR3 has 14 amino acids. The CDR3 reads CASKGRVPGNTIYF. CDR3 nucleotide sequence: TGTGCCAGTAAGGGCAGGGTACCTGGAAACACCATATATTTT.